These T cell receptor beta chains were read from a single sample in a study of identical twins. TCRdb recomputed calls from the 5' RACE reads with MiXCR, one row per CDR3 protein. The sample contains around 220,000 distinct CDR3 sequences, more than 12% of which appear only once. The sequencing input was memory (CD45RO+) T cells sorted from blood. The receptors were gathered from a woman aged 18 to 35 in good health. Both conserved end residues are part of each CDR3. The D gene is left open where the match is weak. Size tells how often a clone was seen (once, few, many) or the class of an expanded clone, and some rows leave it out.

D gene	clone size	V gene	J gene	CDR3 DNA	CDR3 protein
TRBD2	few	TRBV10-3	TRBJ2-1	TGTGCCATCTCAGGGACTAGTAAGAACAATGAGCAGTTCTTC	CAISGTSKNNEQFF
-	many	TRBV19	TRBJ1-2	TGTGCCAGTAGTATTTGGAGAAATGGCTACACCTTC	CASSIWRNGYTF
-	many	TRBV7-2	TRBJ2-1	TGTGCCAGCAGCTTAAGCGTCTCGAATCAGTTCTTC	CASSLSVSNQFF
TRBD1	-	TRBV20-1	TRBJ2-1	TGCAGTGCTCACAGGGGGCGCACCTACAATGAGCAGTTCTTC	CSAHRGRTYNEQFF
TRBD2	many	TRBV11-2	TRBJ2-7	TGTGCCAGCAGCTTAGTTGTGGCTAGCGGGAGGAGCTCCTACGAGCAGTACTTC	CASSLVVASGRSSYEQYF
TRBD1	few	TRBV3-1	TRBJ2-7	TGTGCCAGCAGCCAATTGGGACAGGGAATTGGGGAGCAGTACTTC	CASSQLGQGIGEQYF
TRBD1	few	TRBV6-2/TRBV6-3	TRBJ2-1	TGTGCCAGCAGTTACTCCCCCCTGACAGGGATTTACAATGAGCAGTTCTTC	CASSYSPLTGIYNEQFF
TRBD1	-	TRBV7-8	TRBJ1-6	TGTGCCAGCAGCCGGGACAGCAATTCACCCCTCCACTTT	CASSRDSNSPLHF
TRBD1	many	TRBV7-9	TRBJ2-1	TGTGCCAGCACCTCTACAGGGGTGGGTGAGCAGTTCTTC	CASTSTGVGEQFF
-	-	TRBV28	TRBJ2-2	TGTGCCAGCAGTTTACCCTTAGTAGGCGCCGGGGAGCTGTTTTTT	CASSLPLVGAGELFF
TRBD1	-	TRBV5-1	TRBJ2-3	TGCGCCAGTTCGACAGGGGCTGGGACAGATACGCAGTATTTT	CASSTGAGTDTQYF
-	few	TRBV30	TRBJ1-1	TGTGCCTGGAACCTGGGGGGAGTCGCTGAAGCTTTCTTT	CAWNLGGVAEAFF
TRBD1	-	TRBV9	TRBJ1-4	TGTGCCAGCAGCGTAGGGGACAGGGGGTCTACACTGTTTTTT	CASSVGDRGSTLFF
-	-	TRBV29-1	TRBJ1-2	TGCAGCGTCGACTCCGGGTGGGGCTTCACCTTC	CSVDSGWGFTF
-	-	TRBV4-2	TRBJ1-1	TGTGCCAGCAGCCAAAACAGAGATGGAACTGAAGCTTTCTTT	CASSQNRDGTEAFF
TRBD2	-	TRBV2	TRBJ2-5	TGTGCCAGCAAGCGGGGCCAAGAGACCCAGTACTTC	CASKRGQETQYF
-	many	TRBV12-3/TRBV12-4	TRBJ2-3	TGTGCCAGCAAAATTAGCGGATCTAGCACAGATACGCAGTATTTT	CASKISGSSTDTQYF
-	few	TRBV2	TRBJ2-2	TGTGCCAGCGGGACTTCCATTTACACCGGGGAGCTGTTTTTT	CASGTSIYTGELFF
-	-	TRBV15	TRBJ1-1	TGTGCCACCAGCAGATCGATAGTTGGGAGGTGGACTGAAGCTTTCTTT	CATSRSIVGRWTEAFF
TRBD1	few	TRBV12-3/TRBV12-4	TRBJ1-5	TGTGCCAGCAGTCGAGACAGGGCTGATAGCAATCAGCCCCAGCATTTT	CASSRDRADSNQPQHF